The 32 T cell receptor beta chains below were found in one sample sequenced in a study of blood T cell repertoires in COVID-19. Libraries were prepared by immunoSEQ multiplex PCR; TCRdb keeps only in-frame clonotypes and omits some of them. This sample yields under 250,000 clones, of which 81% are seen a single time; 8.5% to 10% belongs to the top ten. Sequences were obtained from PBMCs or T cells enriched from blood (not recorded which). The receptors originated from a woman aged 45-65 years with acute COVID-19.

V is TRBV4-3 and J is TRBJ2-6; 7 nucleotides agree with TRBD1. Looked up from germline, CDR1 is LGHNA and CDR2 is YSLEER. This CDR3 comprises 17 residues. V gave up 0 bases and J gave up 0 bases; unmatched junction bases: 2. The CDR3 sequence: CASSQEDRASGANVLTF. The CDR3 region has the DNA TGCGCCAGCAGCCAAGAAGACAGGGCCTCTGGGGCCAACGTCCTGACTTTC.

This clone showed up just a few times. This chain uses TRBV19 with TRBJ2-1; maybe TRBD2 (6 bases). Trimming shortened V by 7 bases and J by 7 bases, and 20 bases separated the two germline ends. Germline CDR1 is LNHDA and CDR2 is SQIVND (reference sequence). The CDR3 spans 15 residues. CDR3 nucleotide sequence: TGTGCCAGTATGGTAGCGGCACAACCTTTAAATGAGCAGTTCTTC. As protein: CASMVAAQPLNEQFF.

This chain uses TRBV18 with TRBJ2-5, with D perhaps TRBD2 (6 bases). This CDR3 has 15 residues. Trimming left V 2 bases short and J 2 bases short, with 12 bases between. Germline V gives CDR1 KGHSH, CDR2 LQKENI. The CDR3 DNA follows: TGTGCCAGCTCACCATTTAGCGGCGAACAAGAGACCCAGTACTTC. Translated: CASSPFSGEQETQYF.

CDR3: CAWSHGGIQTYEQYF. The CDR3 DNA reads TGTGCCTGGTCCCATGGAGGTATCCAGACCTACGAGCAGTACTTC. The chain is built from TRBV30 and TRBJ2-7, with D perhaps matching TRBD2 (5 bases). V was clipped by 5 bases and J by 2 bases, with 19 bases between them. The CDR3 has 15 amino acids. The germline V gene has CDR1 GTSNPN and CDR2 SVGIG (reference sequence).

The CDR3 loop reads CASRQGTGIPYEQYF. The CDR3 DNA reads as TGTGCCAGCAGACAAGGGACAGGGATACCCTACGAGCAGTACTTC. The chain uses TRBV6-5 and TRBJ2-7; 9 bases align to TRBD1. V lost 6 bases to trimming and J lost 2 bases; unmatched junction nucleotides: 8. This CDR3 is 15 amino acids long. Germline values: CDR1 MNHEY, CDR2 SVGAGI.

The chain employs TRBV5-1 and TRBJ2-2; D is possibly TRBD2 (6 bases). Trimming took off 0 bases at V and 1 base at J, with 13 bases between the two ends. The CDR3 covers 17 residues. Germline V lookup: CDR1 SGHRS, CDR2 YFSETQ. This CDR3 reads CASSLALVAVNTGELFF. The CDR3 DNA is TGCGCCAGCAGCTTGGCCTTGGTAGCGGTGAACACCGGGGAGCTGTTTTTT.

This rearrangement joins TRBV5-4 to TRBJ2-1, with D possibly matching TRBD1 (6 bases). The CDR3 sequence is 16 residues long. V gave up 2 bases and J gave up 0 bases, with 12 bases separating them. Germline CDR1 reads SGHNT; CDR2 reads YYREEE (reference sequence). CDR3 residues: CASSLDRGSSYNEQFF. The CDR3 DNA follows: TGTGCCAGCAGCTTAGATAGGGGGAGCTCCTACAATGAGCAGTTCTTC.

In the case of this clone: Other DNA sequences in this sample translate to the same CDR3. The rearrangement uses TRBV7-2 and TRBJ2-1; 8 nucleotides agree with TRBD2. With 1 base clipped from V and 6 bases from J, the junction kept 5 bases outside the gene matches. The CDR3 covers 15 residues. CDR1 and CDR2 from the germline V gene are SGHTA and FQGNSA. CDR3 protein: CASSLVAGGGNEQFF. CDR3 sequence (DNA): TGTGCCAGCAGCTTAGTGGCGGGGGGTGGCAATGAGCAGTTCTTC.

This chain joins TRBV5-6 and TRBJ2-7; a possible D gene is TRBD1 (5 bases). Germline V gives CDR1 SGHDT, CDR2 YYEEEE. V dropped 2 bases and J dropped 4 bases, with 16 bases sitting between them. This CDR3 has 15 amino acids. The CDR3 protein is CASSFPQGVVYEQYF. In DNA, the CDR3 is TGTGCCAGCAGCTTCCCCCAGGGTGTCGTTTACGAGCAGTACTTC.

The chain uses TRBV7-9 and TRBJ1-2; 9 positions match TRBD1. Trimming cost V 4 bases and J 0 bases; bases outside gene matches: 3. This CDR3 has 15 amino acids. Per germline, CDR1 SEHNR and CDR2 FQNEAQ (reference sequence). The CDR3 DNA follows: TGTGCCAGCAGCTCGGGACAGGGTTCTAACTATGGCTACACCTTC. This gives the protein CASSSGQGSNYGYTF.

The J gene is TRBJ1-4, the V gene TRBV2; D gene uncertain. This CDR3 is built from 14 residues. CDR1 and CDR2 from the germline V gene are SNHLY and FYNNEI. V gave up 1 base and J gave up 4 bases, with 7 bases separating them. DNA of the CDR3: TGTGCCAGCAGTGAAGGCCAGATTAATGAAAAACTGTTTTTT. This encodes CASSEGQINEKLFF.

This chain uses TRBV9 with TRBJ2-4; 8 bases align to TRBD2. Germline trimming cut 4 bases from V and 8 bases from J; bases unmatched to any gene: 17. CDR3 length: 17 residues. The germline gives CDR1 SGDLS, CDR2 YYNGEE. The CDR3 DNA is TGTGCCAGCAGCCCTGAAGACCTCGGGGGGGCCTGGGACATTCAGTACTTC. This sequence encodes CASSPEDLGGAWDIQYF.

Many counts were recorded for this clone. The chain couples TRBV6-1 to TRBJ2-1, with 10 bases aligning to TRBD2. The junction had 5 bases not matched to a gene; V was cut back by 3 bases and J by 0 bases. Germline V gene data show CDR1 as MNHNS and CDR2 as SASEGT. There are 17 residues in the CDR3. The CDR3 here is CASSDGLAGASYNEQFF. CDR3 coding DNA: TGTGCCAGCAGTGACGGGCTAGCGGGAGCCTCCTACAATGAGCAGTTCTTC.

The CDR3 region is CAISEHPLQGKGVGSQYF. CDR3 DNA sequence: TGTGCCATCAGTGAGCACCCTCTACAGGGGAAGGGGGTCGGGTCGCAGTACTTC. The chain recombines TRBV10-3 with TRBJ2-7; 7 bases are a match to TRBD1. CDR3 length: 18 residues. The V gene end was trimmed by 2 bases and the J gene end by 9 bases; junction bases not matched to a gene: 22. Germline-derived CDR1 and CDR2 are ENHRY and SYGVKD.

The chain carries TRBV19 and TRBJ1-1; TRBD1 matches 7 bases. In germline, CDR1 is LNHDA, CDR2 SQIVND (reference sequence). The CDR3 consists of 15 residues. Trimming took 1 base from V and 0 from J; bases not matched to a gene: 2. The CDR3 is CASSIAGTVNTEAFF. CDR3 nucleotides: TGTGCCAGTAGTATAGCCGGGACAGTGAACACTGAAGCTTTCTTT.

The chain links TRBV20-1 to TRBJ2-1, with D unresolved. Germline V gene lookup returns CDR1 DFQATT and CDR2 SNEGSKA (reference sequence). This CDR3 spans 10 amino acids. Trimming stripped 6 bases from V and 4 bases from J, with 4 bases between. The chain's CDR3 is CSARYNEQFF. CDR3 nucleotides: TGCAGTGCCCGTTACAATGAGCAGTTCTTC.

This rearrangement joins TRBV3-1 (or the pseudogene TRBV3-2) to TRBJ1-1; TRBD1 matches 7 bases. V lost 1 base, J lost 7 bases, and 0 bases stayed unmatched. From germline, CDR1 is LGHDT and CDR2 YNNKEL (reference sequence). This CDR3 region has 12 residues. The CDR3 coding sequence is TGTGCCAGCAGCCAAGGGACAGGTGAAGCTTTCTTT. It translates to CASSQGTGEAFF.

The V and J genes are TRBV7-9 and TRBJ1-6, with D maybe TRBD1 (5 bases). Germline V gene data show CDR1 as SEHNR and CDR2 as FQNEAQ (reference sequence). The CDR3 sequence is 15 residues long. Trimming left V 5 bases short and J 6 bases short, with 14 bases between. DNA of the CDR3: TGTGCCAGCAGCCTAGGTCGGGGGGGTAATTCACCCCTCCACTTT. Protein sequence: CASSLGRGGNSPLHF.

The chain is built from TRBV4-1 and TRBJ2-1, with TRBD2 matching 7 bases. Germline loops: CDR1 MGHRA, CDR2 YSYEKL. The V gene end was trimmed by 5 bases and the J gene end by 0 bases; junction bases not matched to a gene: 1. This CDR3 has 14 amino acids. The CDR3 sequence: CASSSSGSYNEQFF. The CDR3 DNA follows: TGCGCCAGCAGCTCTAGCGGCTCCTACAATGAGCAGTTCTTC.

This clone was counted a single time. The CDR3 sequence: CASRLEAGAYGYTF. In DNA form, the CDR3 reads TGTGCAAGTCGCTTAGAGGCAGGGGCGTATGGCTACACCTTC. V is TRBV12-2 and J is TRBJ1-2; the D call of TRBD1 is as the table states it, not checked on the DNA. TRBV12-2 is tagged as a pseudogene. CDR3 size: 14 residues.

The V and J genes are TRBV10-3 and TRBJ2-5, with D maybe TRBD1 (6 bases). This CDR3 is built from 13 residues. Germline V gene data show CDR1 as ENHRY and CDR2 as SYGVKD. Trimming cost V 0 bases and J 5 bases, with 7 bases left between them. CDR3 protein: CAISESGAETQYF. CDR3 coding DNA: TGTGCCATCAGTGAGTCGGGGGCGGAGACCCAGTACTTC.

V usage is TRBV4-2 and J usage is TRBJ1-1, with TRBD1 matching 7 bases. Germline V CDR1 and CDR2: LGHNA, YNFKEQ. The trim removed 4 bases at V and 4 bases at J, leaving 6 bases unmatched. CDR3 size: 14 residues. CDR3: CASSLDRVGTEAFF. The CDR3 bases are TGTGCCAGCAGCCTCGACAGGGTGGGCACTGAAGCTTTCTTT.

The CDR3 region is CSVAQPSQTQYF. CDR3 nucleotides: TGCAGCGTTGCACAGCCGTCCCAGACCCAGTACTTC. The rearrangement links TRBV29-1 to TRBJ2-5, with D uncertain. The CDR3 contains 12 residues. With 4 bases removed from V and 6 bases from J, the gap between germline ends came to 12 bases. Germline V lookup: CDR1 SQVTM, CDR2 ANQGSEA. Filled out from reference TRBV29-1 and TRBJ2-5, the complete variable domain reads SAVISQKPSRDICQRGTSLTIQCQVDSQVTMMFWYRQQPGQSLTLIATANQGSEATYESGFVIDKFPISRPNLTFSTLTVSNMSPEDSSIYLCSVAQPSQTQYFGPGTRLLVL.

This CDR3 reads CASSATLWGAYNEQFF. The CDR3 bases are TGTGCCAGCAGCGCCACTCTATGGGGGGCCTACAATGAGCAGTTCTTC. V is TRBV9 and J is TRBJ2-1; maybe TRBD2 (6 bases). CDR1 is SGDLS and CDR2 is YYNGEE in the germline V gene. Trimming shortened V by 3 bases and J by 2 bases, and 15 bases separated the two germline ends. This CDR3 contains 16 residues.

This rearrangement joins TRBV7-2 to TRBJ2-5, with 7 bases aligning to TRBD2. V was pared by 3 bases and J by 5 bases, with 6 bases of the junction left unmatched. This CDR3 has 14 residues. The germline V gene encodes CDR1 SGHTA and CDR2 FQGNSA. The CDR3 protein is CASSLTSRVETQYF. In nucleotides, the CDR3 is TGTGCCAGCAGCTTGACTAGCCGCGTTGAGACCCAGTACTTC.

This chain links TRBV5-1 with TRBJ1-1, with D tentatively TRBD1 (6 bases). Germline V gene data show CDR1 as SGHRS and CDR2 as YFSETQ. This CDR3 spans 16 amino acids. Trimming stripped 4 bases from V and 0 bases from J, with 16 bases between. CDR3 DNA sequence: TGCGCCAGCAGCGTAGACGGGACAACTATGAACACTGAAGCTTTCTTT. Encoded protein: CASSVDGTTMNTEAFF. The full variable domain, rest sourced from reference TRBV5-1 and TRBJ1-1, is KAGVTQTPRYLIKTRGQQVTLSCSPISGHRSVSWYQQTPGQGLQFLFEYFSETQRNKGNFPGRFSGRQFSNSRSEMNVSTLELGDSALYLCASSVDGTTMNTEAFFGQGTRLTVV.

The rearrangement uses TRBV2 and TRBJ1-5, with 11 nucleotides matching TRBD1. Trimming removed 7 bases from V and 4 bases from J; junction bases left unmatched: 6. The germline V gene has CDR1 SNHLY and CDR2 FYNNEI. The CDR3 loop spans 15 amino acids. This CDR3 reads CASNGQGAANQPQHF. The CDR3 nucleotides are TGTGCCAGCAACGGACAGGGGGCGGCAAATCAGCCCCAGCATTTT.

The chain uses TRBV7-2 and TRBJ2-1; a possible D gene is TRBD1 (6 bases). Trimming shortened V by 2 bases and J by 8 bases, and 13 bases separated the two germline ends. Germline CDR1 and CDR2: SGHTA and FQGNSA. CDR3 length equals 14 residues. The CDR3 sequence is CASSLLGAGYEQFF. The DNA of the CDR3 is TGTGCCAGCAGCTTACTGGGGGCTGGCTATGAGCAGTTCTTC.

The rearrangement joins TRBV3-1 (or the pseudogene TRBV3-2) to TRBJ2-1; 8 nucleotides align to TRBD2. Germline values: CDR1 LGHDT, CDR2 YNNKEL (reference sequence). V gave up 8 bases and J gave up 7 bases; unmatched junction bases: 13. The CDR3 has 15 residues. The CDR3 reads CASREAGAFVNEQFF. CDR3 in DNA: TGTGCCAGCCGGGAAGCGGGAGCGTTTGTAAATGAGCAGTTCTTC.

The chain links TRBV28 to TRBJ1-1; D unclear. This CDR3 has 12 amino acids. Deletions cut 10 bases from V and 6 bases from J, with 15 bases between. The germline gives CDR1 MDHEN, CDR2 SYDVKM. CDR3 DNA: TGTGCCACCTCACGACATCCCTCTGAAGCTTTCTTT. This translates into CATSRHPSEAFF.

The chain uses TRBV19 and TRBJ2-7; TRBD1 matches 10 bases. Germline V CDR1 and CDR2: LNHDA, SQIVND (reference sequence). This CDR3 region has 15 residues. Trimming cost V 5 bases and J 4 bases; bases outside gene matches: 8. CDR3 bases: TGTGCCAGTAGTGCATCGGGACAGGGGACTTACGAGCAGTACTTC. It translates to CASSASGQGTYEQYF.

The gene calls are TRBV12-3 or TRBV12-4 and TRBJ1-1, with TRBD1 matching over 8 bases. After removal of 10 bases from V and 5 bases from J, the junction contained 9 bases not matched to a gene. The CDR3 extends over 13 amino acids. In DNA form, the CDR3 reads TGTGCCACTAGAGGACAGGGTCAAACTGAAGCTTTCTTT. Its translation: CATRGQGQTEAFF.